The source of this T cell receptor (beta chain) is a study of low-dose radiotherapy and immunotherapy resistance in tumors. Time point here: after trial treatment. Treatment reported: LDRT plus nivolumab, ipilimumab, low-dose cyclophosphamide and aspirin (RACIN trial). Donors were administered nivolumab, ipilimumab, aspirin and low-dose cyclophosphamide, together with low-dose radiotherapy. Deletions cut 6 bases from V and 5 bases from J, with 16 bases between. Germline CDR1 and CDR2: MDHEN and SYDVKM. The CDR3 extends over 14 amino acids. With TRAV- and TRBV-specific primers, first-strand cDNA was made, covering the alpha and beta chains. Amplification, which lasted 20 PCR cycles, used a constant-region primer and V-primer adapter to amplify TCRs. TCRdb re-called the reads with MiXCR, one entry per CDR3 protein. There are about 80,000 distinct CDR3 sequences in the sample; 17% occur only once, and 1.4% to 1.5% lies in the top ten.

This chain links TRBV28 with TRBJ2-5, with D tentatively TRBD2 (5 bases). This clonotype was obtained from a male donor with prostate cancer. Specimen: PBMCs, collected after low-dose radiotherapy plus immunotherapy. CDR3 nucleotide sequence: TGTGCCAGCAGGTTGGGAGAGGGTCTGGAGACCCAGTACTTC. The encoded protein is CASRLGEGLETQYF.